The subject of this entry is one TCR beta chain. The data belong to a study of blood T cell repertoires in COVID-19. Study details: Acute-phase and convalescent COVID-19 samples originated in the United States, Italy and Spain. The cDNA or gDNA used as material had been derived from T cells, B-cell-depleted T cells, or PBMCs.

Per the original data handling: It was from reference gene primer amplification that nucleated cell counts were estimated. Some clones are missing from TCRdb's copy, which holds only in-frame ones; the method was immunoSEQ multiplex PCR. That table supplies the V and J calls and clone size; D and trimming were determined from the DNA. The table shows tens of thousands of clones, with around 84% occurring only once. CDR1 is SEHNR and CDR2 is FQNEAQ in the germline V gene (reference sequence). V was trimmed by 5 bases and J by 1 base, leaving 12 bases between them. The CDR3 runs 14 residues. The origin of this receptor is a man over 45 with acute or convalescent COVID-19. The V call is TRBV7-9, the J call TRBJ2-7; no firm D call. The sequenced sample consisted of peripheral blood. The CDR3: CASSLNQNSYEQYF. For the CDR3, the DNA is TGTGCCAGCAGCCTAAACCAAAATTCCTACGAGCAGTACTTC. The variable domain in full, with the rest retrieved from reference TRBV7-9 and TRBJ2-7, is DTGVSQNPRHKITKRGQNVTFRCDPISEHNRLYWYRQTLGQGPEFLTYFQNEAQLEKSRLLSDRFSAERPKGSFSTLEIQRTEQGDSAMYLCASSLNQNSYEQYFGPGTRLTVT.